This T cell receptor beta chain was retrieved from a study of beta chain features in type 1 diabetes. Whole-study findings and limits: Resolution of whether HLA type affects TCRB rearrangement was not achieved here. A closer apparent resemblance between naive, central memory and Treg TCRB repertoires was seen in patients than in healthy donors. The study found fewer insertions and more deletions at VDJ junctions in type 1 diabetes patients.

Notes on this clone: Antigen specificity is unknown.

What was sequenced were expressed TCRB transcripts, since all of the isolated RNA had been reverse transcribed. Approximately 3.7 million reads per sample on average were obtained from naive, central memory and regulatory T cell samples. TCRdb keeps only in-frame clones here, not all; method: immunoSEQ multiplex PCR. Counted here are around 340,000 clones, around 20% occurring once; the ten biggest clones make up 0.044%. The sample comprised naive CD4+ T cells from blood. The receptor was isolated from a woman aged 18 to 35 in good health.

CDR3 nucleotides: TGTGCCAGCGATCCCGTGAGGACCGGGGAGCTGTTTTTT. Translated: CASDPVRTGELFF. The V gene is TRBV7-2, the J gene TRBJ2-2; no clear D. Germline CDR1 SGHTA, CDR2 FQGNSA. This CDR3 region has 13 residues. V shed 8 bases and J shed 5 bases, with 12 bases lying between them. The whole variable domain, remainder taken from reference TRBV7-2 and TRBJ2-2, is GAGVSQSPSNKVTEKGKDVELRCDPISGHTALYWYRQSLGQGLEFLIYFQGNSAPDKSGLPSDRFSAERTGGSVSTLTIQRTQQEDSAVYLCASDPVRTGELFFGEGSRLTVL.